The entry that follows covers one TCR beta chain sequence. TCRdb re-analysed the reads in MiXCR, keeping a single row per CDR3 protein. The data contain a few hundred thousand distinct CDR3 sequences, around 13% of them singletons. The data stem from a study of T cell repertoires in cytomegalovirus infection. The sample consisted of PBMCs. This clonotype was sampled from a human donor in good health (CMV status not recorded). Some clones in this sample may be carry-over from other donors' samples.

The CDR3: CASSPFLGLAGVNEQFF. In DNA form, the CDR3 reads TGTGCCAGCAGCCCCTTTTTAGGGCTAGCGGGAGTCAATGAGCAGTTCTTC. J is TRBJ2-1 and V is TRBV5-4; TRBD2 agrees at 10 bases. CDR3 length equals 17 residues. The germline V gene encodes CDR1 SGHNT and CDR2 YYREEE (reference sequence). Losses at the gene ends were 4 bases for V and 6 bases for J; bases not matched to a gene: 13.